This TCR beta chain came from a study of blood T cell repertoires in COVID-19 (dated by TCRdb to between 2020 and 2021). Looking at the study overall: Samples covering the acute and convalescent phases of COVID-19 were provided by collaborators in the United States, Italy and Spain. The prospective study material was composed of cDNA or gDNA derived from T cells, B-cell-depleted T cells, or PBMCs. Subjects who had been exposed to COVID-19, were actively infected with it, or had recovered from it provided the deeply sampled blood TCRbeta repertoires that made up the dataset. A freely available public database, intended as a resource for researchers studying the immune response to SARS-CoV-2, is where the repertoires were released. The samples were drawn from the first 160 participants of the ongoing ImmuneRACE study and from 1,254 subjects provided by 6 global collaborators. Sample metadata almost always included a de-identified subject ID, COVID-19 status, age in years and sex. Where available, HLA class I and class II types were taken from metadata supplied by the sample provider and were not determined by assay-based typing. Paper-wide results and their limitations: The amount of clinical and demographic metadata varied by source and participant and was provided uncurated.

TCRbeta CDR3 regions were amplified from genomic DNA by means of the immunoSEQ Assay, a bias-controlled multiplex PCR. In the original analysis: The number of nucleated cells in each sample was estimated from the amplification of reference gene primers within the assay. To quantify the absolute abundance of each unique TCRbeta CDR3 rearrangement, sequence reads were collapsed and filtered. For each sample, productive Simpson clonality was calculated by taking the square root of Simpson's diversity index across productive rearrangements. TCRdb took this table from immuneACCESS and kept in-frame rearrangements with V and J called. Such tables lack part of the clones; where checked against another copy, unresolved V genes explain under half of the gap, and the rest is unexplained. V, J and clone size derive from that table, while D and trimming were established from the DNA sequence. For this sample there are about 210,000 clones; 75% to 85% appear just once. Over 2% of the sample lies in the top ten.

A second Seattle source provided samples from volunteer blood donors who had recovered from COVID-19. Collaborating institutions collected whole blood in K2EDTA tubes following their own protocols. For TCRbeta analysis, collaborator samples were shipped as frozen whole blood, as isolated PBMCs, or as DNA extracted from either sample type. Points on this clone: Its cognate antigen has yet to be identified. Per-base quality was not reported, and no clone a single base away is much larger than it.

The cysteine opens and the phenylalanine closes a CDR3 of 13 amino acids. Here the CDR3 DNA is all that survives: 39 bases in frame from base 1. V ends up 2 bases short and J 14 bases short, with an unmatched junction base count of 10. This receptor was taken from a man in his forties or fifties who had recovered from COVID-19. The V and J segments used are TRBV12-3 or TRBV12-4 and TRBJ1-2; 8 of the junction bases match TRBD1. The sequenced sample was peripheral blood. In nucleotides, the sequence is TGTGCCAGCAGTTTAACGGGACAGGAGGATAGAACCTTC. This codes for CASSLTGQEDRTF.